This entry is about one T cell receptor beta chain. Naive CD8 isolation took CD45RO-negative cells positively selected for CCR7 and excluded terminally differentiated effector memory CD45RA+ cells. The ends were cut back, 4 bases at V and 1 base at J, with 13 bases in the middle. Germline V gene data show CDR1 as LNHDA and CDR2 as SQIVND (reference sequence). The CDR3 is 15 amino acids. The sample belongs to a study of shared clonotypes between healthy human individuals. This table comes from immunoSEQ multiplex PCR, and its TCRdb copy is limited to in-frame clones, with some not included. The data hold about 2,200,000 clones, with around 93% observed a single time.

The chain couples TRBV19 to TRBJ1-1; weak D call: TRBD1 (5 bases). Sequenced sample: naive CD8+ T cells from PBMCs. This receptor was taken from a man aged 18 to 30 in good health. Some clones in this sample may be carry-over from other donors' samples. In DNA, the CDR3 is TGTGCCAGTAGTACCAGGGAACCTCCGAACACTGAAGCTTTCTTT. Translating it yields CASSTREPPNTEAFF.